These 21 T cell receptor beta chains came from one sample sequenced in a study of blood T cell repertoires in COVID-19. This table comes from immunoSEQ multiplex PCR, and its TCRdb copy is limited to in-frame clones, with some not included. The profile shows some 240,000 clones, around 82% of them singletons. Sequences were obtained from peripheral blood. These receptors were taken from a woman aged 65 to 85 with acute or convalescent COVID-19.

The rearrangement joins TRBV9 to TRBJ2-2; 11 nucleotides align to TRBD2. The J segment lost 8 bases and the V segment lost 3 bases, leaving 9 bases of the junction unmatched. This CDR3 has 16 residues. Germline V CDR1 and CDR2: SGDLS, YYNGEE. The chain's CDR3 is CASSARLAGYEGELFF. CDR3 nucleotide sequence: TGTGCCAGCAGCGCCAGACTAGCGGGGTATGAGGGGGAGCTGTTTTTT.

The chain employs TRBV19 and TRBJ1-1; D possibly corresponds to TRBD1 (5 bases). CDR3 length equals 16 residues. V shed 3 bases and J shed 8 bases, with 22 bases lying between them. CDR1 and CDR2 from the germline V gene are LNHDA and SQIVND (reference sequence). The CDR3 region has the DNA TGTGCCAGTAGTATGGGGGGGAACAGCCCATTAAAAGAAGCTTTCTTT. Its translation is CASSMGGNSPLKEAFF.

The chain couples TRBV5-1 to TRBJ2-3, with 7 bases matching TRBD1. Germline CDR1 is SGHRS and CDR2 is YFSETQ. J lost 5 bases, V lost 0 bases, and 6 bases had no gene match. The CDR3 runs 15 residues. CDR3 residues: CASSLGQGVGDTQYF. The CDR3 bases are TGCGCCAGCAGCTTGGGACAGGGCGTAGGAGATACGCAGTATTTT.

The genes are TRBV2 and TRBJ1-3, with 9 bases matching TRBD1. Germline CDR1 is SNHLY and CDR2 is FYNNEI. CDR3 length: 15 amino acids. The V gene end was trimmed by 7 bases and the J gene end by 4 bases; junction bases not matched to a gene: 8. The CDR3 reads CASKTGTGLGNTIYF. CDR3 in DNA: TGTGCCAGCAAAACCGGGACAGGGCTCGGAAACACCATATATTTT. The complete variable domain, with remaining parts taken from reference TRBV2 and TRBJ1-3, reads EPEVTQTPSHQVTQMGQEVILRCVPISNHLYFYWYRQILGQKVEFLVSFYNNEISEKSEIFDDQFSVERPDGSNFTLKIRSTKLEDSAMYFCASKTGTGLGNTIYFGEGSWLTVV.

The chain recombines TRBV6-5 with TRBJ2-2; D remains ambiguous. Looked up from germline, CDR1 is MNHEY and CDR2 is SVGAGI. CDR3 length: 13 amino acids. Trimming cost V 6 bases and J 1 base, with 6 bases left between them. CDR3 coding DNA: TGTGCCAGCAGGACGGGGAACACCGGGGAGCTGTTTTTT. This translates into CASRTGNTGELFF.

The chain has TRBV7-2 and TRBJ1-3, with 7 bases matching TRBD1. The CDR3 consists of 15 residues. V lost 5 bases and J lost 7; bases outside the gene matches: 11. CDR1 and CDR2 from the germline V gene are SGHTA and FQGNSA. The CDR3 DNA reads TGTGCCAGCAGCCCACGAGACAGGGCGGTTAACACCATATATTTT. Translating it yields CASSPRDRAVNTIYF.

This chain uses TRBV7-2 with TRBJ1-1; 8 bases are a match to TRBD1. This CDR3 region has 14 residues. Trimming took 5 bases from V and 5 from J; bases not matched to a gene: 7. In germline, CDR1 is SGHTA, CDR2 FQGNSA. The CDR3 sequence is CASSPQGARTEAFF. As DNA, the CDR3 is TGTGCCAGCAGCCCGCAGGGGGCGCGTACTGAAGCTTTCTTT.

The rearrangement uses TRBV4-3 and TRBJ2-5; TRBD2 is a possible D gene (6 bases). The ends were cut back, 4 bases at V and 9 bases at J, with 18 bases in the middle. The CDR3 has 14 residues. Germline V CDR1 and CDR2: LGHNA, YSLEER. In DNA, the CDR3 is TGCGCCAGCAGCCCCCAAGGAGGGCGGGTGGCCCAGTACTTC. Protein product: CASSPQGGRVAQYF.

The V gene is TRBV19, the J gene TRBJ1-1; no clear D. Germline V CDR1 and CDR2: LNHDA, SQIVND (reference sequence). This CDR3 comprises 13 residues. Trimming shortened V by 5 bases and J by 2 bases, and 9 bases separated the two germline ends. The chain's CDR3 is CASSEQFNTEAFF. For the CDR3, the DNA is TGTGCCAGTAGTGAACAGTTTAACACTGAAGCTTTCTTT.

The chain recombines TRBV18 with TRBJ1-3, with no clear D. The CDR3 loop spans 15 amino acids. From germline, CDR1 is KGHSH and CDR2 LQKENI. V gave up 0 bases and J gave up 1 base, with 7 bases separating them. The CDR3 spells CASSPPYISGNTIYF. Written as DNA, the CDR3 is TGTGCCAGCTCACCACCCTATATATCTGGAAACACCATATATTTT.

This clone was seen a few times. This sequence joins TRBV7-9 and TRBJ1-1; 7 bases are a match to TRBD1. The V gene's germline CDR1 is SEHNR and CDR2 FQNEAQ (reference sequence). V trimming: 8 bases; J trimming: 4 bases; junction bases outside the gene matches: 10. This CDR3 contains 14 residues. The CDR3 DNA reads TGTGCCAGCGGTAGGGGACAGTCATCCACTGAAGCTTTCTTT. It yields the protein CASGRGQSSTEAFF.

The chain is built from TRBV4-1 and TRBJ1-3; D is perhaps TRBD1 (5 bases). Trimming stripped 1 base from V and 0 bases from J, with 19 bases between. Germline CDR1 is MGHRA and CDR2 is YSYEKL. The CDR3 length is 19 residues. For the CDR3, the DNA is TGCGCCAGCAGCCAAGTCGGGGGGGGAGGATTTAGCTCTGGAAACACCATATATTTT. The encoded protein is CASSQVGGGGFSSGNTIYF.

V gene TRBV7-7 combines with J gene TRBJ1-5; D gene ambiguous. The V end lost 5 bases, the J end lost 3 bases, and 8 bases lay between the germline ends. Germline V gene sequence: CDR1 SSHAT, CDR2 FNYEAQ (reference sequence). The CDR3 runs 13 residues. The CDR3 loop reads CASSPQPNQPQHF. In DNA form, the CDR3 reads TGTGCCAGCAGCCCACAGCCCAATCAGCCCCAGCATTTT. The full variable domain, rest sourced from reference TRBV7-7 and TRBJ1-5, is GAGVSQSPRYKVTKRGQDVTLRCDPISSHATLYWYQQALGQGPEFLTYFNYEAQPDKSGLPSDRFSAERPEGSISTLTIQRTEQRDSAMYRCASSPQPNQPQHFGDGTRLSIL.

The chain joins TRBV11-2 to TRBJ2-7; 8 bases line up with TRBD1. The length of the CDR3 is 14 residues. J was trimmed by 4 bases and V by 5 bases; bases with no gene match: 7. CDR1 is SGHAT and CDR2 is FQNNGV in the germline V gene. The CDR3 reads CASSPPGQAYEQYF. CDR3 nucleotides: TGTGCCAGCAGCCCCCCGGGACAGGCTTACGAGCAGTACTTC. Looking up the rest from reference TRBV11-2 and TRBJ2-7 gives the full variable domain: EAGVAQSPRYKIIEKRQSVAFWCNPISGHATLYWYQQILGQGPKLLIQFQNNGVVDDSQLPKDRFSAERLKGVDSTLKIQPAKLEDSAVYLCASSPPGQAYEQYFGPGTRLTVT.

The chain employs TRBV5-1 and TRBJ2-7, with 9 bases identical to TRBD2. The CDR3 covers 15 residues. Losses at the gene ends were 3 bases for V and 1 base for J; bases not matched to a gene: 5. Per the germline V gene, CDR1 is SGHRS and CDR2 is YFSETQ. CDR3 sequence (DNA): TGCGCCAGCAGCTCGGGCGGGGGGGATTCCTACGAGCAGTACTTC. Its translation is CASSSGGGDSYEQYF.

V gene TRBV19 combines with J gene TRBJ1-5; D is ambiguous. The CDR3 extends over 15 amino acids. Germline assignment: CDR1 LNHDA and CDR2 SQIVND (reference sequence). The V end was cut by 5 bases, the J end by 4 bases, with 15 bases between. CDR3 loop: CASSGGGIFNQPQHF. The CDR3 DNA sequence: TGTGCCAGTAGTGGCGGCGGGATCTTTAATCAGCCCCAGCATTTT.

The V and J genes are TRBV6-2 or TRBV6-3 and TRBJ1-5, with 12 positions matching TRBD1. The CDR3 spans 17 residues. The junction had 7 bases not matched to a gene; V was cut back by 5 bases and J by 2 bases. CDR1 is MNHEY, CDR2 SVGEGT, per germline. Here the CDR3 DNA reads TGTGCCAGCAGTCCGGGACAGGGGGCTGGGGGCAATCAGCCCCAGCATTTT. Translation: CASSPGQGAGGNQPQHF.

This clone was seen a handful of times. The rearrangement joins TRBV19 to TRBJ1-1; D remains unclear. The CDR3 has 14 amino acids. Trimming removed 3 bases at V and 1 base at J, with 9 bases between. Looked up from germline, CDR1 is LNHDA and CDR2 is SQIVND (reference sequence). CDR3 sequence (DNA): TGTGCCAGTAGTATGATCCCAGGGAACACTGAAGCTTTCTTT. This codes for CASSMIPGNTEAFF.

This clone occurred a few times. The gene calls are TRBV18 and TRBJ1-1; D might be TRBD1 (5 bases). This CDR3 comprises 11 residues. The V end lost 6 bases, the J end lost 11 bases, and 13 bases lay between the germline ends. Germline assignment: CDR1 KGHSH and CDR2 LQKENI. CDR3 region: CASSPKEGAFF. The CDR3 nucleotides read TGTGCCAGCTCTCCCAAGGAGGGGGCTTTCTTT.

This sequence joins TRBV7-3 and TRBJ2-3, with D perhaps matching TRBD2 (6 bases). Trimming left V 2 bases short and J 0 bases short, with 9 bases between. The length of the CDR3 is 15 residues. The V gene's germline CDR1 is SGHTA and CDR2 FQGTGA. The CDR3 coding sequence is TGTGCCAGCAGCTTAGGGGGGACTAGCACAGATACGCAGTATTTT. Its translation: CASSLGGTSTDTQYF.

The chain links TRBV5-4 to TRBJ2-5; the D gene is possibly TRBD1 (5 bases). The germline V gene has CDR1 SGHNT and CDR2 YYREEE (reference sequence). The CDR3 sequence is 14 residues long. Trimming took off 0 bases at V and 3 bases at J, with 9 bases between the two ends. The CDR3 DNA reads TGTGCCAGCAGCTTGGGCGGCAGGGAAGAGACCCAGTACTTC. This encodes CASSLGGREETQYF.